A single sample gave rise to the 31 T cell receptor beta chains below, sequenced in a study. TCRdb re-called the RT-PCR reads through MiXCR, storing one row per CDR3 protein. The sample contains about 680,000 distinct CDR3 sequences, 13% to 15% of which appear only once. Sequenced sample: memory CD4+ T cells from blood. These TCRs come from a female donor in good health, serving as a healthy control.

The chain couples TRBV5-1 to TRBJ1-3, with D tentatively TRBD1 (5 bases). Germline CDR1 and CDR2: SGHRS and YFSETQ. The CDR3 extends over 15 amino acids. The ends were cut back, 7 bases at V and 2 bases at J, with 16 bases in the middle. CDR3 protein: CASQSGTRAGNTIYF. In nucleotides, the CDR3 is TGCGCCAGCCAATCCGGGACGCGGGCTGGAAACACCATATATTTT.

This clonotype turned up a few times. The rearrangement links TRBV20-1 to TRBJ2-5, with 11 bases fitting TRBD2. V shed 6 bases, J shed 5 bases, and the junction held 8 bases outside the gene matches. Per germline, CDR1 DFQATT and CDR2 SNEGSKA (reference sequence). The CDR3 is 14 amino acids. CDR3 sequence: CSAKLAGVGETQYF. Written as DNA, the CDR3 is TGCAGTGCAAAACTAGCGGGAGTTGGGGAGACCCAGTACTTC.

This clonotype was seen at least ten times. The J gene is TRBJ1-4, the V gene TRBV6-5; D ambiguous. Per germline, CDR1 MNHEY and CDR2 SVGAGI. The V gene lost 6 bases and the J gene lost 12 bases, with 23 bases spanning the gap. CDR3 size: 15 residues. The CDR3 spells CASSSRFRTAAELFF. For the CDR3, the DNA is TGTGCCAGCAGCAGCAGGTTTAGGACGGCGGCTGAACTGTTTTTT.

This clonotype was detected only once. This chain links TRBV5-1 with TRBJ2-1, with 7 bases lining up with TRBD2. The germline gives CDR1 SGHRS, CDR2 YFSETQ. Trimming took 0 bases from V and 10 from J; bases not matched to a gene: 10. This CDR3 contains 15 residues. The chain's CDR3 is CASSLVIGRVIEQFF. In DNA, the CDR3 is TGCGCCAGCAGCTTGGTTATAGGGAGGGTCATCGAGCAGTTCTTC.

This clonotype was observed once. V and J are TRBV15 and TRBJ1-3; D is ambiguous. Germline V gives CDR1 LNHNV, CDR2 YYDKDF (reference sequence). The CDR3 runs 16 residues. V lost 0 bases to trimming and J lost 4 bases, with 13 bases between them. The CDR3 spells CATSREPTGFGNTIYF. In DNA, the CDR3 is TGTGCCACCAGCAGAGAACCGACGGGGTTCGGAAACACCATATATTTT.

This clonotype was observed at least ten times. This chain links TRBV5-1 with TRBJ1-2; perhaps TRBD1 as D (5 bases). Looked up from germline, CDR1 is SGHRS and CDR2 is YFSETQ. The CDR3 is 13 amino acids. The germline V and J ends were trimmed by 0 bases and 6 bases, with 9 bases remaining between them. The CDR3 protein is CASSLGRVNGYTF. DNA for the CDR3: TGCGCCAGCAGCTTGGGCAGGGTCAATGGCTACACCTTC.

The chain joins TRBV28 to TRBJ1-2; no firm D call. The CDR3 extends over 15 amino acids. The V and J ends lost 3 bases and 0 bases respectively, with 11 bases between them. CDR1 and CDR2 from the germline V gene are MDHEN and SYDVKM. Written as DNA, the CDR3 is TGTGCCAGCAGTTTGATTGATTTAACTAACTATGGCTACACCTTC. It translates to CASSLIDLTNYGYTF.

This clonotype has ten or more counts. The chain joins TRBV20-1 to TRBJ2-7; the match to TRBD2 covers 10 bases. The CDR3 extends over 14 amino acids. Germline V gives CDR1 DFQATT, CDR2 SNEGSKA (reference sequence). V gave up 7 bases and J gave up 6 bases; unmatched junction bases: 12. The CDR3 sequence: CSVPVLAGAGEQYF. The CDR3 nucleotides read TGCAGTGTCCCGGTCCTAGCGGGAGCGGGCGAGCAGTACTTC.

This clonotype was observed a few times. This rearrangement joins TRBV4-3 to TRBJ1-1, with D tentatively TRBD1 (5 bases). Trimming shortened V by 4 bases and J by 0 bases, and 12 bases separated the two germline ends. The length of the CDR3 is 15 residues. From germline, CDR1 is LGHNA and CDR2 YSLEER. The CDR3: CASSRGRGLNTEAFF. DNA of the CDR3: TGCGCCAGCAGCCGCGGGAGGGGACTGAACACTGAAGCTTTCTTT.

The rearrangement uses TRBV20-1 and TRBJ2-7; a weak D match, TRBD2 (6 bases). Germline CDR1 is DFQATT and CDR2 is SNEGSKA (reference sequence). The V end lost 3 bases, the J end lost 0 bases, and 12 bases lay between the germline ends. This CDR3 contains 14 residues. The CDR3 reads CSARVSGSSYEQYF. For the CDR3, the DNA is TGCAGTGCTAGGGTTAGCGGCAGCTCCTACGAGCAGTACTTC.

The sample holds many counts of this clonotype. This rearrangement joins TRBV5-1 to TRBJ2-1; no clear D. Germline CDR1 SGHRS, CDR2 YFSETQ. The CDR3 totals 14 residues. Trimming removed 2 bases at V and 4 bases at J, with 10 bases between. CDR3 nucleotides: TGCGCCAGCAGCTTAGACCCTCAATACAATGAGCAGTTCTTC. Translation: CASSLDPQYNEQFF. Filled out from reference TRBV5-1 and TRBJ2-1, the complete variable domain reads KAGVTQTPRYLIKTRGQQVTLSCSPISGHRSVSWYQQTPGQGLQFLFEYFSETQRNKGNFPGRFSGRQFSNSRSEMNVSTLELGDSALYLCASSLDPQYNEQFFGPGTRLTVL.

The sample holds many counts of this clonotype. The CDR3 loop reads CASSQDRGASYNSPLHF. The CDR3 DNA reads TGTGCCAGCAGCCAGGACAGGGGAGCGTCCTATAATTCACCCCTCCACTTT. This sequence joins TRBV12-3 or TRBV12-4 and TRBJ1-6, with 9 bases matching TRBD1. V trimming: 6 bases; J trimming: 1 base; junction bases outside the gene matches: 7. The CDR3 contains 17 residues.

This clonotype was detected ten times or more. The chain links TRBV7-9 to TRBJ2-5, with D maybe TRBD2 (7 bases). The V gene's germline CDR1 is SEHNR and CDR2 FQNEAQ (reference sequence). Between the trimmed V and J ends, which lost 3 bases and 5 bases, there was a span of 13 bases. The CDR3 has 14 amino acids. CDR3 sequence: CASSLGGHMETQYF. As DNA, the CDR3 is TGTGCCAGCAGCTTGGGGGGGCATATGGAGACCCAGTACTTC. Using reference TRBV7-9 and TRBJ2-5 for the parts outside the CDR3, the full variable domain is DTGVSQNPRHKITKRGQNVTFRCDPISEHNRLYWYRQTLGQGPEFLTYFQNEAQLEKSRLLSDRFSAERPKGSFSTLEIQRTEQGDSAMYLCASSLGGHMETQYFGPGTRLLVL.

The sample holds many counts of this clonotype. The chain carries TRBV11-2 and TRBJ2-5, with a tentative D call TRBD2 (6 bases). Germline V gives CDR1 SGHAT, CDR2 FQNNGV. The CDR3 contains 15 residues. V lost 4 bases, J lost 1 base, and 13 bases lay in between. CDR3 residues: CASSSLASLQETQYF. CDR3 bases: TGTGCCAGCAGCTCTCTAGCGAGCCTCCAAGAGACCCAGTACTTC.

This clonotype was counted a few times. The chain carries TRBV20-1 and TRBJ2-1; D is unresolved. Trimming shortened V by 3 bases and J by 6 bases, and 9 bases separated the two germline ends. CDR1 DFQATT and CDR2 SNEGSKA come from the germline V gene (reference sequence). The CDR3 loop spans 12 amino acids. The CDR3: CSARDGFNEQFF. DNA of the CDR3: TGCAGTGCTAGGGACGGGTTCAATGAGCAGTTCTTC.

Worth noting for this clonotype: A much larger clone lies a single base off, so this may be a read error. The chain uses TRBV7-7 and TRBJ2-5; perhaps TRBD2 as D (6 bases). Germline assignment: CDR1 SSHAT and CDR2 FNYEAQ (reference sequence). The CDR3 covers 13 residues. The CDR3: CDSGGTEGGTQYF. The DNA of the CDR3 is TGTGACAGCGGTGGGACGGAGGGTGGGACCCAGTACTTC.

The chain recombines TRBV11-2 with TRBJ2-3; 9 bases match TRBD2. CDR1 and CDR2 from the germline V gene are SGHAT and FQNNGV. The CDR3 totals 18 residues. V trimming: 0 bases; J trimming: 5 bases; junction bases outside the gene matches: 12. DNA of the CDR3: TGTGCCAGCAGCTTAGATGGGCGGAGCGGGAGGAGGGAAGATACGCAGTATTTT. Protein: CASSLDGRSGRREDTQYF.

This clonotype occurred many times. The chain combines TRBV6-5 with TRBJ2-2; D is possibly TRBD1 (6 bases). V dropped 4 bases and J dropped 2 bases, with 26 bases sitting between them. The CDR3 runs 20 residues. Germline CDR1 is MNHEY and CDR2 is SVGAGI. CDR3 DNA sequence: TGTGCCAGCAGTTTAATAGGACAGAGACAAAGTAATCGAAACACCGGGGAGCTGTTTTTT. The encoded protein is CASSLIGQRQSNRNTGELFF.

This clonotype came up a few times. The rearrangement links TRBV12-3 or TRBV12-4 to TRBJ1-3; D unresolved. The CDR3 length is 15 residues. The V and J ends lost 4 bases and 0 bases respectively, with 10 bases between them. The CDR3 is CASSSIPPSGNTIYF. The CDR3 DNA reads as TGTGCCAGCAGTTCAATTCCTCCCTCTGGAAACACCATATATTTT.

The rearrangement joins TRBV11-2 to TRBJ2-2; D unclear. This CDR3 contains 15 residues. CDR1 SGHAT and CDR2 FQNNGV come from the germline V gene. Trimming removed 3 bases at V and 0 bases at J, with 8 bases between. The CDR3, as DNA: TGTGCCAGCAGCTTGCAGCGCTCGAACACCGGGGAGCTGTTTTTT. It yields the protein CASSLQRSNTGELFF.

The rearrangement joins TRBV7-2 to TRBJ1-6, with D maybe TRBD1 (5 bases). The germline gives CDR1 SGHTA, CDR2 FQGNSA. Deletions cut 5 bases from V and 5 bases from J, with 19 bases between. This CDR3 region has 17 residues. This chain's CDR3 is CASSGPTWGMDNSPLHF. Here the CDR3 DNA reads TGTGCCAGCAGCGGCCCAACGTGGGGGATGGATAATTCACCCCTCCACTTT.

The genes are TRBV21-1 and TRBJ2-7; the table gives TRBD1 as D, unverified against the DNA. TRBV21-1 has pseudogene status. This CDR3 comprises 17 residues. This CDR3 is CASSKGHGQRIPYEQYF. The CDR3 DNA follows: TGTGCCAGCAGCAAAGGACACGGACAGCGCATCCCCTACGAGCAGTACTTC.

This CDR3 reads CSVGLPQGGIFRTYEQYF. The CDR3 DNA reads as TGCAGTGTGGGATTGCCACAAGGGGGTATATTTCGGACCTACGAGCAGTACTTC. This sequence joins TRBV20-1 and TRBJ2-7, with D possibly matching TRBD1 (6 bases). The CDR3 consists of 18 residues. V lost 7 bases to trimming and J lost 2 bases, with 30 bases between them. Germline V gene data show CDR1 as DFQATT and CDR2 as SNEGSKA (reference sequence).

This clonotype was detected a few times. The junction departs from germline at one end; a sequencing error may be responsible. For the CDR3, the DNA is TGTGCCAGCAGCTCCGGGACAGGGCATCCGGACTTC. As protein: CASSSGTGHPDF. V usage is TRBV7-9 and J usage is TRBJ2-7; 9 bases agree with TRBD1. Per the germline V gene, CDR1 is SEHNR and CDR2 is FQNEAQ (reference sequence). The CDR3 spans 12 residues.

This clonotype was detected many times. V usage is TRBV5-1 and J usage is TRBJ1-5, with 9 nucleotides matching TRBD1. Trimming cost V 4 bases and J 4 bases; bases outside gene matches: 6. The CDR3 has 15 amino acids. CDR1 SGHRS and CDR2 YFSETQ come from the germline V gene. The CDR3 loop is CASSETGGGNQPQHF. Here the CDR3 DNA reads TGCGCCAGCAGCGAGACAGGGGGTGGGAATCAGCCCCAGCATTTT.

This clonotype has more than one count but fewer than ten. The chain uses TRBV24-1 and TRBJ1-4, with a tentative D call TRBD1 (5 bases). The CDR3 spans 15 residues. Germline CDR1 and CDR2: KGHDR and SFDVKD. V dropped 4 bases and J dropped 3 bases, with 11 bases sitting between them. The CDR3 DNA reads as TGTGCCACCAGTGACCGCAGGGCGGCTAATGAAAAACTGTTTTTT. Encoded protein: CATSDRRAANEKLFF.

A few counts support this clonotype. The V call is TRBV28, the J call TRBJ2-1; no firm D call. CDR1 and CDR2 (germline): MDHEN, SYDVKM. Trimming left V 8 bases short and J 7 bases short, with 15 bases between. This CDR3 spans 13 amino acids. Written as DNA, the CDR3 is TGTGCCAGCCAAACTACCCTAGGGAATGAGCAGTTCTTC. Amino acids: CASQTTLGNEQFF.

There are a few counts of this clonotype. V gene TRBV3-1 combines with J gene TRBJ1-2, with D tentatively TRBD1 (6 bases). This CDR3 spans 15 amino acids. The germline gives CDR1 LGHDT, CDR2 YNNKEL (reference sequence). The V and J ends lost 4 bases and 8 bases respectively, with 20 bases between them. CDR3 residues: CASSPDRSRSRGYTF. The CDR3 DNA reads TGTGCCAGCAGCCCTGACAGGTCCCGCAGTAGGGGCTACACCTTC.

This clonotype was seen only a few times. This chain joins TRBV15 and TRBJ2-7, with TRBD1 matching 8 bases. After removal of 3 bases from V and 4 bases from J, the junction contained 11 bases not matched to a gene. The CDR3 sequence is 16 residues long. CDR1 is LNHNV, CDR2 YYDKDF, per germline (reference sequence). The CDR3 coding sequence is TGTGCCACCAGCAGCGCCCGACAGGGGAAAGGGTACGAGCAGTACTTC. The encoded protein is CATSSARQGKGYEQYF.

The chain uses TRBV28 and TRBJ2-7, with D possibly being TRBD2 (6 bases). The CDR3 has 14 residues. CDR1 and CDR2 from the germline V gene are MDHEN and SYDVKM. Trimming cost V 3 bases and J 7 bases, with 16 bases left between them. This chain's CDR3 is CASSLIAARGEQYF. The CDR3 DNA reads as TGTGCCAGCAGTTTGATAGCGGCACGAGGGGAGCAGTACTTC.

At least ten counts were recorded for this clonotype. V usage is TRBV5-1 and J usage is TRBJ2-1, with TRBD2 identical over 7 bases. V shed 4 bases, J shed 9 bases, and the junction held 4 bases outside the gene matches. This CDR3 has 12 residues. CDR1 SGHRS and CDR2 YFSETQ come from the germline V gene. CDR3 nucleotide sequence: TGCGCCAGCAGCGAGCCTAGCGGTGAGCAGTTCTTC. Protein: CASSEPSGEQFF.